This T cell receptor (beta chain) appears in the sequencing data of a study of cytomegalovirus exposure and HLA in healthy donors. Researchers ran the PCR with 60 Vbeta and 13 Jbeta primers. Only in-frame clones appear in the TCRdb table, and some are missing; sequencing was by immunoSEQ multiplex PCR. The sample carries about 150,000 clones, 74% recorded once. Germline V lookup: CDR1 GTSNPN, CDR2 SVGIG (reference sequence). CDR3 length: 14 residues. V shed 0 bases and J shed 0 bases, with 9 bases lying between them. With regard to this clone: Other DNA sequences from this sample encode an identical CDR3 as well.

Sequenced sample: PBMCs. This chain connects TRBV30 to TRBJ2-7, with D possibly TRBD1 on 6 matching bases. This TCR derives from a man aged 25 to 45 in good health and CMV-seronegative. CDR3 DNA sequence: TGTGCCTGGAGTGTAGGGGGTCTCTCCTACGAGCAGTACTTC. Residues: CAWSVGGLSYEQYF.